The entry that follows covers one TCR beta chain sequence. Its antigen is still unknown. The sample comes from a study of Ad26.COV2.S vaccination and SARS-CoV-2 variants. For the study at large: Donor was in the COV1001 Ad26.COV2.S trial arm. Once, or twice with 56 days between doses, Ad26.COV2.S was given intramuscularly. Points from the study as a whole: Non-spike TCR breadth was similar in vaccine and placebo recipients. Total T cell responses may have been underestimated by the TCR breadth and depth analyses.

Treatment denoted: about 20 received Ad26.COV2.S at low or high dose, single or two shots; 5 received placebo; per-sample allocation not given. Specimens were obtained on day 63 following the first vaccine or placebo injection. The method was immunoSEQ multiplex PCR; TCRdb's version includes in-frame clones alone and lacks a portion of them. The table records about 350,000 clones, 88% of them present only once. The TCR was taken from a person aged 18 to 65 who received the Ad26.COV2.S COVID-19 vaccine or a placebo. The sample consisted of peripheral blood, taken in a trial of Ad26.COV2.S vaccine versus placebo.

The CDR3 coding sequence is TGCGCCAGCAGCCAGCTTCCCTACAATGAGCAGTTCTTC. Its protein is CASSQLPYNEQFF. V usage is TRBV4-3 and J usage is TRBJ2-1; D is unclear. V lost 3 bases to trimming and J lost 2 bases, with 5 bases between them. The length of the CDR3 is 13 residues. Germline V CDR1 and CDR2: LGHNA, YSLEER.